This TCR beta chain appears in the sequencing data of a study of circulating CD8 cells and anti-PD-1 response in melanoma. At the level of the study: Response groups: complete/partial responders versus stable/progressive non-responders. Study findings and constraints: Patients included both untreated and previously treated individuals.

This clonotype occurred a few times. No antigen is known for it. Four subsets defined by PD-1 and/or TIGIT were sorted from live CD3+CD8+TCRalphabeta+ cells. TCR libraries were prepared from about 16 ng of total RNA with the QIAseq Immune Repertoire TCR panel. TCRdb re-analysed the reads in MiXCR, keeping a single row per CDR3 protein. Among roughly 1,500 distinct CDR3 sequences listed, roughly 10% were seen once. Trimming took 1 base from V and 9 from J, leaving 10 bases between them. Per germline, CDR1 LNHDA and CDR2 SQIVND (reference sequence). The CDR3 spans 14 residues. The chain joins TRBV19 to TRBJ1-6, with D unresolved. The receptor was derived from a human donor with melanoma. The sample was CD8+ T cells from PBMCs, taken at baseline or after one month of anti-PD-1 therapy (not recorded which). Written as DNA, the CDR3 is TGTGCCAGTAGTATAGCGAGCAACGCTTCACCCCTCCACTTT. Its protein product is CASSIASNASPLHF. Complete variable domain (other parts from reference TRBV19 and TRBJ1-6): DGGITQSPKYLFRKEGQNVTLSCEQNLNHDAMYWYRQDPGQGLRLIYYSQIVNDFQKGDIAEGYSVSREKKESFPLTVTSAQKNPTAFYLCASSIASNASPLHFGNGTRLTVT.